The entry below gives a single TCR beta chain sequence along with its context. This entry is derived from a study of blood T cells in healthy people across ages. The length of the CDR3 is 14 residues. CDR1 is SEHNR, CDR2 FQNEAQ, per germline (reference sequence). Combining a sample-barcoded 5' primer with a J-beta primer mix, a second PCR ran for roughly 7 to 12 cycles. TCRdb passed the 5' RACE reads through MiXCR, listing each CDR3 protein once. The sample records about 1.6 million distinct CDR3 sequences, roughly 30% being singletons. The sequenced sample consisted of blood. This sequence was found in a woman in her twenties or thirties in good health. J is TRBJ2-5 and V is TRBV7-9; 7 bases fit TRBD1. Near its end, the DNA agrees better with TRBJ2-7, so the J call may be wrong. CDR3 DNA: TGTGCCAGCAGCTTCTGGGACAGCCCCTACGAGCAGTACTTC. Translation gives CASSFWDSPYEQYF.